This T cell receptor beta chain emerged from a study of T cell responses to AZD1222 COVID-19 vaccine. The study, taken as a whole, reports: Only after the peak T cell response were repertoires sampled.

Generated by immunoSEQ multiplex PCR, the TCRdb table keeps only in-frame clones and is missing some. The data show 120,000 to 150,000 clones, roughly 88% seen once. The CDR3 is made up of 18 amino acids. V gave up 1 base and J gave up 3 bases, with 22 bases separating them. Germline-derived CDR1 and CDR2 are LNHDA and SQIVND (reference sequence). To note about this clone: Its antigen is currently unknown.

This clonotype was sampled from an adult in good health. The chain has TRBV19 and TRBJ2-7; D might be TRBD1 (6 bases). Here the sequenced sample was peripheral blood, taken on day 0 of AZD1222 vaccination. The CDR3 is CASSIGRGNQRFFYEQYF. DNA of the CDR3: TGTGCCAGTAGTATAGGTAGGGGGAATCAGCGGTTCTTCTACGAGCAGTACTTC. The variable domain in full, completed from reference TRBV19 and TRBJ2-7, reads DGGITQSPKYLFRKEGQNVTLSCEQNLNHDAMYWYRQDPGQGLRLIYYSQIVNDFQKGDIAEGYSVSREKKESFPLTVTSAQKNPTAFYLCASSIGRGNQRFFYEQYFGPGTRLTVT.